These T cell receptor beta chains were read from a single sample in a study of beta chain features in type 1 diabetes. Method: immunoSEQ multiplex PCR; TCRdb's copy keeps in-frame clones and lacks some. The table records roughly 220,000 clones, roughly 17% of them present only once. Sequencing was carried out using naive CD4+ T cells from blood. These receptors all come from a man between 25 and 39 years old with type 1 diabetes. The CDR3 runs from the conserved cysteine through the conserved F or W. Fields, in order: V gene, J gene, CDR3 protein.

TRBV25-1,TRBJ1-1,CASSGSYGGTEAFF
TRBV29-1,TRBJ1-1,CSVWSVNTEAFF
TRBV29-1,TRBJ2-5,CSVERTGGETQYF
TRBV11-3,TRBJ2-1,CASSLGQGWHEQFF
TRBV30,TRBJ1-1,CATHREAEAFF
TRBV5-6,TRBJ1-5,CASSLVKQGNQPQHF
TRBV28,TRBJ2-7,CASSLSQAYEQYF
TRBV7-3,TRBJ2-1,CASSSTWDPMREQFF
TRBV23-1,TRBJ2-7,CASSRTQQGRCFYEQYF
TRBV7-2,TRBJ1-5,CASSLASGAPRPQHF
TRBV29-1,TRBJ2-6,CSGAMGSGANVLTF
TRBV10-3,TRBJ2-5,CAISESSGTETQYF
TRBV19,TRBJ2-7,CASSTAASYEQYF
TRBV29-1,TRBJ1-1,CSVVTSGGLNTEAFF
TRBV15,TRBJ2-2,CATSTRLASDTGELFF
TRBV7-8,TRBJ2-7,CASSLTPYEQYF
TRBV30,-,CAWSSYYEQYF
TRBV5-4,TRBJ2-5,CASSLRLISGLVQETQYF
TRBV11-2,TRBJ2-3,CASSPRDRATDTQYF
TRBV25-1,TRBJ2-1,CASSDWDPQSYNEQFF
TRBV5-1,TRBJ1-1,CASSLLTLDTEAFF
TRBV25-1,TRBJ2-2,CASRSPGLAANTGELFF
TRBV28,TRBJ2-5,CAESTDRGFRETQYF
TRBV18,TRBJ2-1,CASSPAPTSYNEQFF
TRBV4-1,TRBJ2-1,CASSPGLAEHNEQFF
TRBV30,TRBJ2-3,CAWSLSYTDTQYF
TRBV5-1,TRBJ2-1,CASSQVLNEQFF
TRBV9,TRBJ2-1,CASSAWRSHNEQFF
TRBV28,TRBJ2-3,CASSHAGPLSSTDTQYF